The T cell receptor (beta chain) under discussion was sequenced for a study of tumor-infiltrating lymphocytes in localized non-small cell lung cancer. Points on this clone: The antigen remains undetermined.

CDR3 length equals 13 residues. With 1 base clipped from V and 6 bases from J, the junction kept 1 base outside the gene matches. From germline, CDR1 is SGHAT and CDR2 FQNNGV. Produced via immunoSEQ multiplex PCR; TCRdb's table is partial and in-frame only. The sample contains 15,000 to 20,000 clones, 70% to 85% of which appear only once. Study-level points and caveats: T-cell fraction did not differ between immunotypes IM1 and IM2.

Sequencing input: lung tumor tissue. This receptor was obtained from a human donor with non-small cell lung cancer. The V call is TRBV11-2, the J call TRBJ1-2; TRBD1 matches 8 bases. The CDR3 loop reads CASSLGGQDGYTF. For the CDR3, the DNA is TGTGCCAGCAGCTTAGGGGGACAGGATGGCTACACCTTC.